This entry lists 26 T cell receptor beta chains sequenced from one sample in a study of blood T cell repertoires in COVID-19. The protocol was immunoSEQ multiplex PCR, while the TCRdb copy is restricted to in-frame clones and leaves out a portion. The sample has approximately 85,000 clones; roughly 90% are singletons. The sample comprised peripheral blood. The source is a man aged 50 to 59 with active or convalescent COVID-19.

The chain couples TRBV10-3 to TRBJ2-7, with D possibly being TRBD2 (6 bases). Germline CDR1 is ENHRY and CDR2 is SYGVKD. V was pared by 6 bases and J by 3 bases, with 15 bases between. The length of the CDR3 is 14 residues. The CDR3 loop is CAIRRDLGHYEQYF. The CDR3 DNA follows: TGTGCCATCAGGAGGGACTTGGGCCACTACGAGCAGTACTTC.

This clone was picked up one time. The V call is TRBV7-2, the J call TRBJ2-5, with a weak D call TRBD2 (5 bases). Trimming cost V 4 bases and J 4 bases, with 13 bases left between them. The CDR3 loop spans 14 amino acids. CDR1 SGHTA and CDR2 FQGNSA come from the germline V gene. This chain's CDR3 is CASSSGRGPETQYF. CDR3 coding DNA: TGTGCCAGCAGCTCCGGACGGGGTCCAGAGACCCAGTACTTC.

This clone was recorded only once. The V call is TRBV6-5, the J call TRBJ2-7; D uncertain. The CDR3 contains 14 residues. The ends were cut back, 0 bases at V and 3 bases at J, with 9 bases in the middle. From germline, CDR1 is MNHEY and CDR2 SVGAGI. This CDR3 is CASSYSSRYYEQYF. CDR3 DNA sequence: TGTGCCAGCAGTTACTCTTCTAGGTACTACGAGCAGTACTTC.

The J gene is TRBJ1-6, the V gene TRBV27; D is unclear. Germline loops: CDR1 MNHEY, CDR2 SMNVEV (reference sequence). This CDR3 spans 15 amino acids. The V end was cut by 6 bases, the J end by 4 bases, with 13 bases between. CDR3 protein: CASRLVTEYNSPLHF. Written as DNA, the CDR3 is TGTGCCAGCAGGCTCGTGACGGAGTATAATTCACCCCTCCACTTT.

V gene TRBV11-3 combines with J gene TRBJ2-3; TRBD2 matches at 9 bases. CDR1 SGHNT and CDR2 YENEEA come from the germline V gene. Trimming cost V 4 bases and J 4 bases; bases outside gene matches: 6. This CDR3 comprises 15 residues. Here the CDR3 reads CASSWSAGGPDTQYF. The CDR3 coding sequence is TGTGCCAGCAGCTGGAGCGCGGGGGGGCCAGATACGCAGTATTTT.

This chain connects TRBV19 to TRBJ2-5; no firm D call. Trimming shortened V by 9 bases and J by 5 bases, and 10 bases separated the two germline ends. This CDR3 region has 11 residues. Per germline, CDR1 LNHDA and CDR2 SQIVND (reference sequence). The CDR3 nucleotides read TGTGCCAGCCGGATCGGGGAGACCCAGTACTTC. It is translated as CASRIGETQYF.

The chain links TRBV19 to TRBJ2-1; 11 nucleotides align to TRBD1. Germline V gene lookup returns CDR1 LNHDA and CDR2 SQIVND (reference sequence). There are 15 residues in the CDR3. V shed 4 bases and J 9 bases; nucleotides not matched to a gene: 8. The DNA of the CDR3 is TGTGCCAGTAGTAGGGGACAGGGGGAAATGGTTGAGCAGTTCTTC. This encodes CASSRGQGEMVEQFF.

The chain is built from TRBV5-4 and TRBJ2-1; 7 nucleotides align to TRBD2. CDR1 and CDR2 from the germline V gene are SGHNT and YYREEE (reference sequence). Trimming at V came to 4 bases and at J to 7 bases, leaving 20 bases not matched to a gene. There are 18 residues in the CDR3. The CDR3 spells CASSPGTTSLSRLNEQFF. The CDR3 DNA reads TGTGCCAGCAGCCCCGGGACTACTTCATTGAGCCGGCTAAATGAGCAGTTCTTC.

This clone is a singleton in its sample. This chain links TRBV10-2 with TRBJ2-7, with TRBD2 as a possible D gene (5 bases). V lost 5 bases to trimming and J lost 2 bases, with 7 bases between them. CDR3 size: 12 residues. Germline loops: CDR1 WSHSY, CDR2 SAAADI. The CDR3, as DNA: TGCGCCAGCAGTCCCGGGACCTACGAGCAGTACTTC. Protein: CASSPGTYEQYF.

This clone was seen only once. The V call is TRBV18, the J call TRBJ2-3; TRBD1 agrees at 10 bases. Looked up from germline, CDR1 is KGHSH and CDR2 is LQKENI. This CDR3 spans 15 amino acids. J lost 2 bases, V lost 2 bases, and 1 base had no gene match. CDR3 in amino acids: CASSPGTGATDTQYF. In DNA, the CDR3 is TGTGCCAGCTCACCAGGGACAGGGGCCACAGATACGCAGTATTTT.

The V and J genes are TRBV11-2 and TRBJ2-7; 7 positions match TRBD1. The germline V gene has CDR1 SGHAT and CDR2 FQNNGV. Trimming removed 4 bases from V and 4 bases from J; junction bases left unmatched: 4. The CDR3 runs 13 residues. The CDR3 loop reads CASSSPDRYEQYF. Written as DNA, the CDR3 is TGTGCCAGCAGCTCCCCGGACAGGTACGAGCAGTACTTC.

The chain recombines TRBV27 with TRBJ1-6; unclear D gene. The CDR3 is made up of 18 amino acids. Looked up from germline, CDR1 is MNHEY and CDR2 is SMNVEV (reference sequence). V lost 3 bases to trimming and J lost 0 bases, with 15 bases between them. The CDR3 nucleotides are TGTGCCAGCAGTTTGAGAACCGGGTCTAGCTCCTATAATTCACCCCTCCACTTT. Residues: CASSLRTGSSSYNSPLHF.

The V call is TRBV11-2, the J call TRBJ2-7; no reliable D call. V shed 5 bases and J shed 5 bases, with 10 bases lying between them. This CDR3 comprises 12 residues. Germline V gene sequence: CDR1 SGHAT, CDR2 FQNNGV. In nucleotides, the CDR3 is TGTGCCAGCAGCCAATTTGAGGACGAGCAGTACTTC. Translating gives CASSQFEDEQYF.

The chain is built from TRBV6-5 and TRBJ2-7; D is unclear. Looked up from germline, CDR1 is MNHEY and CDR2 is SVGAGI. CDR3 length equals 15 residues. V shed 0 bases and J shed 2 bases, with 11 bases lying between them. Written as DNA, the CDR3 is TGTGCCAGCAGTTACTCACAGTCGGTCGCCTACGAGCAGTACTTC. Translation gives CASSYSQSVAYEQYF.

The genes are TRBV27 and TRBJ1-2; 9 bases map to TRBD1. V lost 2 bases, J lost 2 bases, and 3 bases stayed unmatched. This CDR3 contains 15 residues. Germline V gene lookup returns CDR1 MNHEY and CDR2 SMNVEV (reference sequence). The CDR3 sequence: CASSLDGTGNYGYTF. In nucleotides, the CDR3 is TGTGCCAGCAGTTTAGACGGGACAGGGAACTATGGCTACACCTTC.

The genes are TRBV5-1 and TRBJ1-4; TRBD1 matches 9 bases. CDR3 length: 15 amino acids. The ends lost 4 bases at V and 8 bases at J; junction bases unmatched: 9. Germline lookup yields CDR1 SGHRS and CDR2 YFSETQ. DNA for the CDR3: TGCGCCAGCAGCACCGCCGGGACAGGGAAGGAAAAACTGTTTTTT. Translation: CASSTAGTGKEKLFF.

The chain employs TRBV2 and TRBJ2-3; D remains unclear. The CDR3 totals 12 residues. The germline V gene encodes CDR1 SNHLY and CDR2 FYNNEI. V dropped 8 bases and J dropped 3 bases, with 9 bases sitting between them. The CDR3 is CASRRVTDTQYF. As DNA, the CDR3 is TGTGCCAGCCGAAGAGTAACAGATACGCAGTATTTT.

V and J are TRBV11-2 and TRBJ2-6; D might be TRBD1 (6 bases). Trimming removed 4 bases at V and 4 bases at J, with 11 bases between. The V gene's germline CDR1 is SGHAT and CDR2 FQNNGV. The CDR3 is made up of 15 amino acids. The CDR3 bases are TGTGCCAGCAGCTCACAGGGTCTAGGGGCCAACGTCCTGACTTTC. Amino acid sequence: CASSSQGLGANVLTF.

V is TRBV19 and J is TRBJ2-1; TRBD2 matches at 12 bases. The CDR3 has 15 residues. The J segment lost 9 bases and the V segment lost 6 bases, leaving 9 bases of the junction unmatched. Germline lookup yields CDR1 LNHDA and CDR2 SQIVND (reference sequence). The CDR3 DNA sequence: TGTGCCAGTAGGACCCTACTAGCGGGGGGACTTGAGCAGTTCTTC. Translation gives CASRTLLAGGLEQFF.

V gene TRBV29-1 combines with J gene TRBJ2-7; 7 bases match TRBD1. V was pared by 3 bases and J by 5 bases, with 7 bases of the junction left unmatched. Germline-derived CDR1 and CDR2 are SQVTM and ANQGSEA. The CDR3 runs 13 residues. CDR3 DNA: TGCAGCGTTGACCGACAGGGTTTCAACGAGCAGTACTTC. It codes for CSVDRQGFNEQYF.

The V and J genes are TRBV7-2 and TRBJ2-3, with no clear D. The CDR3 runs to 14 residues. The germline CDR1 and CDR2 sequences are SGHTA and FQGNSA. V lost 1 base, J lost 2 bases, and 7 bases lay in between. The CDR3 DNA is TGTGCCAGCAGCTTAGGCGGAGTCACAGATACGCAGTATTTT. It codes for CASSLGGVTDTQYF.

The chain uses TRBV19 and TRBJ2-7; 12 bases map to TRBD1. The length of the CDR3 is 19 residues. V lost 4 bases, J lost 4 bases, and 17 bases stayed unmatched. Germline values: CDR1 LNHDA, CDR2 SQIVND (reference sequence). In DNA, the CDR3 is TGTGCCAGTAGTACGACCGGGACAGGGGGCCTAAATCGGTGGTACGAGCAGTACTTC. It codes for CASSTTGTGGLNRWYEQYF.

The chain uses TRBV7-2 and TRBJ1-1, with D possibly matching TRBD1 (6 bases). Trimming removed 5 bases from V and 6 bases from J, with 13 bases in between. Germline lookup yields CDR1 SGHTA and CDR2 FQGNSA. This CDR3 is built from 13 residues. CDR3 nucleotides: TGTGCCAGCAGCCTCAGGGGTATGGCTGAAGCTTTCTTT. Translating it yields CASSLRGMAEAFF. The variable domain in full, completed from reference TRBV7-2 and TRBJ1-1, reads GAGVSQSPSNKVTEKGKDVELRCDPISGHTALYWYRQSLGQGLEFLIYFQGNSAPDKSGLPSDRFSAERTGGSVSTLTIQRTQQEDSAVYLCASSLRGMAEAFFGQGTRLTVV.

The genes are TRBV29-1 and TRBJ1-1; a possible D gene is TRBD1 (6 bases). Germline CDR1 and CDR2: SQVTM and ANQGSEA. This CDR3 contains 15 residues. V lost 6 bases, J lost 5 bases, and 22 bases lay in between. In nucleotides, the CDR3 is TGCAGCGTCCTTAGGTGGGGGCTCAAGGGTACTGAAGCTTTCTTT. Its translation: CSVLRWGLKGTEAFF. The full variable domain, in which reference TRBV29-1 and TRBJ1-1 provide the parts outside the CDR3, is SAVISQKPSRDICQRGTSLTIQCQVDSQVTMMFWYRQQPGQSLTLIATANQGSEATYESGFVIDKFPISRPNLTFSTLTVSNMSPEDSSIYLCSVLRWGLKGTEAFFGQGTRLTVV.

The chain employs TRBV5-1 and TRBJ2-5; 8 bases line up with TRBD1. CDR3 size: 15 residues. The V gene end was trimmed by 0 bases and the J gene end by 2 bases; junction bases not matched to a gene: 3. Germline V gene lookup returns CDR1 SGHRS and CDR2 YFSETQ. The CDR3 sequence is CASSLEGTGQETQYF. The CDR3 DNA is TGCGCCAGCAGCTTGGAGGGGACAGGTCAAGAGACCCAGTACTTC.

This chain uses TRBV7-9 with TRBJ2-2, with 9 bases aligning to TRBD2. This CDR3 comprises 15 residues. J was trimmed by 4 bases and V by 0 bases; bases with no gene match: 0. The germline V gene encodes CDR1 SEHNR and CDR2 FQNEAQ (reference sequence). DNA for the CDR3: TGTGCCAGCAGCTTAGCTAGCGGGAGCACCGGGGAGCTGTTTTTT. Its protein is CASSLASGSTGELFF. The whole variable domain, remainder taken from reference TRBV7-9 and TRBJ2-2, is DTGVSQNPRHKITKRGQNVTFRCDPISEHNRLYWYRQTLGQGPEFLTYFQNEAQLEKSRLLSDRFSAERPKGSFSTLEIQRTEQGDSAMYLCASSLASGSTGELFFGEGSRLTVL.